The 29 T cell receptor beta chains reported below all come from one sample, sequenced in a study of cytomegalovirus exposure and HLA in healthy donors (dated by TCRdb to the late 2010s). The library was generated by the immunoSEQ multiplex PCR assay. The multiplex PCR relied on a mix of 60 forward primers for TCR Vbeta segments and 13 reverse primers for TCR Jbeta segments. This is the immuneACCESS table as TCRdb keeps it, with only in-frame sequences that have V and J called. A part of the clones is gone; compared with another copy, unresolved V genes explain less than half, and the rest is unexplained. The sample includes about 120,000 clones, with roughly 15% observed a single time. Clones ranked in the top ten supply about 2.6% of the sample. The sequenced material came from PBMCs. The receptors originated from a female donor in good health and CMV-seropositive.

The chain couples TRBV10-1 to TRBJ2-1, with TRBD1 matching over 10 bases. This CDR3 spans 14 amino acids. Looked up from germline, CDR1 is WNHNN and CDR2 is SYGVQD (reference sequence). V was clipped by 5 bases and J by 15 bases; unmatched bases: 13. CDR3: CASSLDRGRCSGFF. The CDR3 bases are TGCGCCAGCAGTCTCGACAGGGGGCGGTGTTCAGGGTTCTTC.

This clone has just a few counts. This chain joins TRBV27 and TRBJ1-6, with D possibly TRBD1 on 5 matching bases. Germline values: CDR1 MNHEY, CDR2 SMNVEV (reference sequence). Trimming removed 2 bases from V and 13 bases from J, with 9 bases in between. This CDR3 region has 12 residues. The CDR3 DNA follows: TGTGCCAGCAGTTTAAGGTGGGGCCCCCTCCACTTT. Its translation: CASSLRWGPLHF.

The J gene is TRBJ2-5, the V gene TRBV7-9; 8 bases line up with TRBD2. CDR1 SEHNR and CDR2 FQNEAQ come from the germline V gene (reference sequence). J was trimmed by 5 bases and V by 1 base; bases with no gene match: 9. The CDR3 is made up of 16 amino acids. The CDR3 spells CASSLGLGTSPETQYF. CDR3 DNA: TGTGCCAGCAGCTTAGGTCTGGGGACTAGTCCCGAGACCCAGTACTTC.

This rearrangement joins TRBV27 to TRBJ1-2; maybe TRBD1 (6 bases). Trimming cost V 5 bases and J 1 base, with 11 bases left between them. The CDR3 consists of 14 residues. CDR1 is MNHEY and CDR2 is SMNVEV in the germline V gene (reference sequence). CDR3 sequence: CASSAGGGNYGYTF. CDR3 in DNA: TGTGCCAGCAGTGCGGGAGGGGGTAACTATGGCTACACCTTC.

This clone appeared a few times. The J gene is TRBJ2-7, the V gene TRBV27, with 9 positions matching TRBD2. Germline CDR1 reads MNHEY; CDR2 reads SMNVEV (reference sequence). The CDR3 consists of 16 residues. V dropped 0 bases and J dropped 7; count of bases not matched to a gene: 10. This chain's CDR3 is CASSLSRREGPGEQYF. CDR3 DNA: TGTGCCAGCAGTTTATCGAGGCGGGAGGGCCCTGGGGAGCAGTACTTC.

The chain links TRBV6-6 to TRBJ1-2; weak D call: TRBD1 (6 bases). The germline V gene encodes CDR1 MNHNY and CDR2 SVGAGI (reference sequence). CDR3 size: 16 residues. The V gene lost 4 bases and the J gene lost 2 bases, with 17 bases spanning the gap. The CDR3 reads CASSSRTGSGNYGYTF. The CDR3 DNA is TGTGCCAGCAGTTCACGTACAGGGTCGGGGAACTATGGCTACACCTTC.

The table lists this clone with a few counts. The chain is built from TRBV5-1 and TRBJ2-3, with 8 bases that match TRBD2. Germline loops: CDR1 SGHRS, CDR2 YFSETQ. Trimming took 6 bases from V and 3 from J; bases not matched to a gene: 9. This CDR3 region has 15 residues. The CDR3 spells CASNYRTSGTDTQYF. CDR3 bases: TGCGCCAGCAACTATCGTACTAGCGGTACAGATACGCAGTATTTT. Complete variable domain (other parts from reference TRBV5-1 and TRBJ2-3): KAGVTQTPRYLIKTRGQQVTLSCSPISGHRSVSWYQQTPGQGLQFLFEYFSETQRNKGNFPGRFSGRQFSNSRSEMNVSTLELGDSALYLCASNYRTSGTDTQYFGPGTRLTVL.

The rearrangement uses TRBV7-2 and TRBJ2-1; 7 nucleotides match TRBD1. CDR1 is SGHTA and CDR2 is FQGNSA in the germline V gene. CDR3 length equals 18 residues. V lost 2 bases, J lost 1 base, and 11 bases stayed unmatched. CDR3 sequence: CASSLSLSRTGSYNEQFF. In nucleotides, the CDR3 is TGTGCCAGCAGCTTATCCCTCTCCCGGACAGGATCCTACAATGAGCAGTTCTTC.

The chain has TRBV5-4 and TRBJ2-7; TRBD2 aligns across 14 bases. From germline, CDR1 is SGHNT and CDR2 YYREEE (reference sequence). V was pared by 2 bases and J by 2 bases, with 6 bases of the junction left unmatched. The CDR3 contains 17 residues. The CDR3 here is CASSLGLAGGGAYEQYF. DNA for the CDR3: TGTGCCAGCAGCTTAGGACTAGCGGGAGGTGGGGCCTACGAGCAGTACTTC.

The chain is built from TRBV10-2 and TRBJ1-1; perhaps TRBD1 as D (6 bases). This CDR3 region has 17 residues. Germline lookup yields CDR1 WSHSY and CDR2 SAAADI. V lost 6 bases, J lost 0 bases, and 20 bases lay in between. The CDR3 DNA sequence: TGCGCCAGCAGCCCCGGACAGCGAGACCGTATGAACACTGAAGCTTTCTTT. This encodes CASSPGQRDRMNTEAFF.

This clone appeared a few times. V is TRBV25-1 and J is TRBJ2-3, with D unresolved. The germline V gene encodes CDR1 MGHDK and CDR2 SYGVNS. This CDR3 is 13 amino acids long. V was shortened by 7 bases and J by 6 bases, with 14 bases between the two germline ends. The CDR3 loop is CASIHPQADTQYF. For the CDR3, the DNA is TGTGCCAGCATTCATCCCCAAGCGGATACGCAGTATTTT.

The chain is built from TRBV4-3 and TRBJ1-5; 7 bases are shared with TRBD1. This CDR3 comprises 17 residues. Looked up from germline, CDR1 is LGHNA and CDR2 is YSLEER. Trimming cost V 1 base and J 2 bases; bases outside gene matches: 8. CDR3 loop: CASSQALQGLGNQPQHF. The CDR3 region has the DNA TGCGCCAGCAGCCAAGCGCTACAGGGGTTAGGCAATCAGCCCCAGCATTTT.

This clone was seen more than once but under ten times. CDR3 sequence: CASSQWRGGNNEQFF. The CDR3, as DNA: TGTGCCAGCAGCCAATGGCGGGGGGGGAACAATGAGCAGTTCTTC. This chain uses TRBV14 with TRBJ2-1; TRBD2 aligns across 9 bases. The CDR3 spans 15 residues. J gave up 5 bases and V 2 bases, and 4 bases lay outside the gene matches. CDR1 SGHDN and CDR2 FVKESK come from the germline V gene. The variable domain in full, with the rest retrieved from reference TRBV14 and TRBJ2-1, is EAGVTQFPSHSVIEKGQTVTLRCDPISGHDNLYWYRRVMGKEIKFLLHFVKESKQDESGMPNNRFLAERTGGTYSTLKVQPAELEDSGVYFCASSQWRGGNNEQFFGPGTRLTVL.

The chain carries TRBV29-1 and TRBJ2-7, with 10 bases matching TRBD1. Germline V gene sequence: CDR1 SQVTM, CDR2 ANQGSEA. With V trimmed by 7 bases and J by 4 bases, 4 bases remained unmatched. CDR3 length equals 12 residues. DNA of the CDR3: TGCAGCGCAAGACAGGGGGCTTACGAGCAGTACTTC. This codes for CSARQGAYEQYF.

V usage is TRBV10-1 and J usage is TRBJ2-1, with 8 bases aligning to TRBD2. This CDR3 spans 18 amino acids. In germline, CDR1 is WNHNN, CDR2 SYGVQD (reference sequence). V lost 2 bases and J lost 3; bases outside the gene matches: 12. CDR3 residues: CASSERIPLAGGYNEQFF. Here the CDR3 DNA reads TGCGCCAGCAGTGAGAGAATACCTCTCGCGGGGGGCTACAATGAGCAGTTCTTC.

This clone occurred a few times. This CDR3 is CASSLGSDNEAFF. CDR3 in DNA: TGTGCCAGCAGCTTAGGGTCAGACAATGAAGCTTTCTTT. This chain connects TRBV7-9 to TRBJ1-1; D unclear. Germline loops: CDR1 SEHNR, CDR2 FQNEAQ (reference sequence). This CDR3 contains 13 residues. Trimming removed 1 base at V and 7 bases at J, with 10 bases between. Full variable domain (rest looked up from reference TRBV7-9 and TRBJ1-1): DTGVSQNPRHKITKRGQNVTFRCDPISEHNRLYWYRQTLGQGPEFLTYFQNEAQLEKSRLLSDRFSAERPKGSFSTLEIQRTEQGDSAMYLCASSLGSDNEAFFGQGTRLTVV.

The chain has TRBV7-2 and TRBJ1-5; tentative D call: TRBD1 (5 bases). The CDR3 has 16 residues. Trimming left V 0 bases short and J 7 bases short, with 16 bases between. Germline V gene data show CDR1 as SGHTA and CDR2 as FQGNSA. The DNA for the CDR3 is TGTGCCAGCAGCTTAGCAAGATCGGGGGGTTACCAGCCCCAGCATTTT. Translated, it gives CASSLARSGGYQPQHF.

The rearrangement links TRBV4-3 to TRBJ2-3; TRBD2 aligns across 11 bases. The germline gives CDR1 LGHNA, CDR2 YSLEER. The CDR3 loop spans 17 amino acids. The trim removed 1 base at V and 5 bases at J, leaving 8 bases unmatched. CDR3 coding DNA: TGCGCCAGCAGCCAAGTAGCGGGGGGGCCTGCAATAGATACGCAGTATTTT. Protein product: CASSQVAGGPAIDTQYF.

This clone has a handful of counts. The rearrangement uses TRBV7-2 and TRBJ2-5, with D possibly being TRBD1 (6 bases). The CDR3 is 14 amino acids. Germline V gene lookup returns CDR1 SGHTA and CDR2 FQGNSA. Trimming removed 2 bases from V and 4 bases from J, with 11 bases in between. DNA of the CDR3: TGTGCCAGCAGCTTATCTAGGGGGTTAGAGACCCAGTACTTC. Translating gives CASSLSRGLETQYF.

The chain has TRBV27 and TRBJ2-7; D is possibly TRBD1 (5 bases). The CDR3 contains 14 residues. Per germline, CDR1 MNHEY and CDR2 SMNVEV (reference sequence). Trimming removed 6 bases at V and 1 base at J, with 13 bases between. The CDR3 protein is CASRLETASYEQYF. The CDR3 bases are TGTGCCAGCAGACTCGAGACAGCATCCTACGAGCAGTACTTC.

This clone has just a few counts. The chain links TRBV5-1 to TRBJ2-7, with D tentatively TRBD1 (5 bases). The CDR3 has 13 residues. The germline gives CDR1 SGHRS, CDR2 YFSETQ. The germline V and J ends were trimmed by 0 bases and 5 bases, with 9 bases remaining between them. CDR3 protein: CASSLDPGNEQYF. The CDR3 nucleotides read TGCGCCAGCAGCTTGGATCCAGGGAACGAGCAGTACTTC.

The gene calls are TRBV10-3 and TRBJ2-6, with D hard to call. The V end was cut by 4 bases, the J end by 0 bases, with 4 bases between. This CDR3 spans 14 amino acids. Germline lookup yields CDR1 ENHRY and CDR2 SYGVKD. The CDR3 sequence is CAISAVSGANVLTF. DNA of the CDR3: TGTGCCATCAGTGCAGTCTCTGGGGCCAACGTCCTGACTTTC.

This clone occurred a few times. The chain couples TRBV27 to TRBJ2-7; D remains unclear. Trimming removed 3 bases from V and 5 bases from J, with 14 bases in between. This CDR3 is built from 14 residues. Per germline, CDR1 MNHEY and CDR2 SMNVEV (reference sequence). CDR3: CASSFGPGPDEQYF. CDR3 DNA sequence: TGTGCCAGCAGTTTCGGCCCAGGCCCCGACGAGCAGTACTTC.

The rearrangement joins TRBV7-2 to TRBJ1-1; unclear D gene. V lost 3 bases and J 4 bases, leaving 6 bases between the germline ends. CDR3 length: 12 amino acids. Germline V gene data show CDR1 as SGHTA and CDR2 as FQGNSA. CDR3 amino acids: CASSFYSTEAFF. For the CDR3, the DNA is TGTGCCAGCAGCTTTTATAGCACTGAAGCTTTCTTT.

In this sample, this clone turned up a few times. The chain couples TRBV6-5 to TRBJ1-2; the D is unclear. The CDR3 has 10 amino acids. The germline V gene has CDR1 MNHEY and CDR2 SVGAGI. The DNA of the CDR3 is TGTGCGGCGGGGAACTATGGCTACACCTTC. It yields the protein CAAGNYGYTF.

This clone was detected a few times. The rearrangement joins TRBV30 to TRBJ2-5, with D perhaps TRBD2 (5 bases). Judging by the DNA end, TRBJ2-7 fits better; the J call may be wrong. Looked up from germline, CDR1 is GTSNPN and CDR2 is SVGIG (reference sequence). The CDR3 loop spans 15 amino acids. The CDR3 DNA sequence: TGTGCCTGGAGTGGCCGAATGGGGAGTGGGTACGAGCAGTACTTC. Encoded protein: CAWSGRMGSGYEQYF.

The chain couples TRBV29-1 to TRBJ1-1; possible D gene TRBD1, 5 bases. V dropped 4 bases and J dropped 4 bases, with 7 bases sitting between them. The CDR3 has 11 amino acids. Looked up from germline, CDR1 is SQVTM and CDR2 is ANQGSEA. CDR3 loop: CSVGRGTEAFF. CDR3 coding DNA: TGCAGCGTTGGAAGGGGCACTGAAGCTTTCTTT. Full variable domain (missing parts from reference TRBV29-1 and TRBJ1-1): SAVISQKPSRDICQRGTSLTIQCQVDSQVTMMFWYRQQPGQSLTLIATANQGSEATYESGFVIDKFPISRPNLTFSTLTVSNMSPEDSSIYLCSVGRGTEAFFGQGTRLTVV.

The V gene is TRBV6-4, the J gene TRBJ1-6; TRBD1 agrees at 7 bases. Trimming cost V 4 bases and J 6 bases; bases outside gene matches: 3. The CDR3 contains 14 residues. CDR1 and CDR2 from the germline V gene are MRHNA and SNTAGT. The CDR3 coding sequence is TGTGCCAGCAGTGTGACAGGGCGTAATTCACCCCTCCACTTT. Amino acid sequence: CASSVTGRNSPLHF.

The CDR3 loop reads CASSLFRDTQYF. Here the CDR3 DNA reads TGTGCCAGCAGCTTGTTTCGGGATACGCAGTATTTT. V usage is TRBV5-6 and J usage is TRBJ2-3; D unclear. Trimming removed 1 base from V and 6 bases from J, with 6 bases in between. The CDR3 spans 12 residues. Germline V lookup: CDR1 SGHDT, CDR2 YYEEEE.